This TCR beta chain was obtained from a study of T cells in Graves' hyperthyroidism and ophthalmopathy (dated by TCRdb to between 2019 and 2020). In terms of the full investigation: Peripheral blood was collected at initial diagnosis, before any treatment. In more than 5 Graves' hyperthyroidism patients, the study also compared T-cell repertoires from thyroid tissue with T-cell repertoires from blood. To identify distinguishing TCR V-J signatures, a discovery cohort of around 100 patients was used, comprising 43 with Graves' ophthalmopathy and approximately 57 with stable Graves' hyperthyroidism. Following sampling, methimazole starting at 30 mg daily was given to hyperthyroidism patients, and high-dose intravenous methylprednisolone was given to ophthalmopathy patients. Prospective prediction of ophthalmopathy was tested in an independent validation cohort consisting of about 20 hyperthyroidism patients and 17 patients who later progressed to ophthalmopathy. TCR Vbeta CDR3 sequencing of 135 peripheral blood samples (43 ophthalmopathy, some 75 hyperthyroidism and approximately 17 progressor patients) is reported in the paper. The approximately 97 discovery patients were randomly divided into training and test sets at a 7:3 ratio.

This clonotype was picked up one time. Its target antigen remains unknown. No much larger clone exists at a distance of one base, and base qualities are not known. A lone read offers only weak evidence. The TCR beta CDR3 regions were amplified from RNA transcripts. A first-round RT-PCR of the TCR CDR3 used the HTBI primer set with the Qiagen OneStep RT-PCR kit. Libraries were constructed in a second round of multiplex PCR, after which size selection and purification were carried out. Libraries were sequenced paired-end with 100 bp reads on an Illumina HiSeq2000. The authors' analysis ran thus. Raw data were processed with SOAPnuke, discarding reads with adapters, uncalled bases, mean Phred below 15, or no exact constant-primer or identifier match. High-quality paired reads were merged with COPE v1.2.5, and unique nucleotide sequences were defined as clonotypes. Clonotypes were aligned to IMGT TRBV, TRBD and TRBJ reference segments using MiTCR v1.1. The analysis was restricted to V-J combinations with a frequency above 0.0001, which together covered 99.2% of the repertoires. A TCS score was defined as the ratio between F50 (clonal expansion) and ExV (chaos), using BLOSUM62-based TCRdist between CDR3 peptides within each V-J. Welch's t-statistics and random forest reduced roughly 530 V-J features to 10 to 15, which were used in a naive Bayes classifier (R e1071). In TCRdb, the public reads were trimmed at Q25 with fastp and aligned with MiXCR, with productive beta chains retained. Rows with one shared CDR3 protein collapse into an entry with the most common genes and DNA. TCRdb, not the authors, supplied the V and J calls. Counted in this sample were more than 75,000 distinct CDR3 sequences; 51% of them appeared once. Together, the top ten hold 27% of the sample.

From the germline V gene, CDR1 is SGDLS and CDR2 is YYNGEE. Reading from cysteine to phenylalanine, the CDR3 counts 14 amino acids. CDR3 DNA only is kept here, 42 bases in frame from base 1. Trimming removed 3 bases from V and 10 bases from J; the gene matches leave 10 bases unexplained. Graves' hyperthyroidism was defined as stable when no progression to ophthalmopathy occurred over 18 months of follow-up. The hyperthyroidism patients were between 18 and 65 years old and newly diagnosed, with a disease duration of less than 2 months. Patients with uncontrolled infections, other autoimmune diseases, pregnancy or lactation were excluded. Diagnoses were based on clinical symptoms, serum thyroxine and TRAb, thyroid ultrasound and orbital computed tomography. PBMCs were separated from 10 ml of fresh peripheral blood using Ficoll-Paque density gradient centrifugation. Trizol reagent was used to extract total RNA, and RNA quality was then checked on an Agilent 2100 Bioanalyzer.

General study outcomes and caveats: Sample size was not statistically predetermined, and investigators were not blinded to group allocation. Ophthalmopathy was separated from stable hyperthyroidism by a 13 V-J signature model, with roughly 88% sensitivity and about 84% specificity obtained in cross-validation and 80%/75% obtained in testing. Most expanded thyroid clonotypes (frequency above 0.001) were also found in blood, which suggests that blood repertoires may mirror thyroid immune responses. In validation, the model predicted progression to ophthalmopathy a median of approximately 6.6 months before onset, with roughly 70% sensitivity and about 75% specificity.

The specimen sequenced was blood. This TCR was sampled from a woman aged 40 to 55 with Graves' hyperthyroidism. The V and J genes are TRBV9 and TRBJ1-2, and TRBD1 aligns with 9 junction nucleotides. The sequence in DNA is TGTGCCAGCAGCGCATCACCGGGACAGGGCCACTACACCTTC. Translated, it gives CASSASPGQGHYTF. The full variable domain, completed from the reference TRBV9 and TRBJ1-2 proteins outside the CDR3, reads DSGVTQTPKHLITATGQRVTLRCSPRSGDLSVYWYQQSLDQGLQFLIQYYNGEERAKGNILERFSAQQFPDLHSELNLSSLELGDSALYFCASSASPGQGHYTFGSGTRLTVV.